This T cell receptor (beta chain) was documented in a study of T cell responses to AZD1222 COVID-19 vaccine. The ends were cut back, 7 bases at V and 7 bases at J, with 11 bases in the middle. The germline V gene encodes CDR1 MNHEY and CDR2 SVGAGI. This CDR3 has 13 amino acids. The assay was immunoSEQ multiplex PCR, and TCRdb's table has in-frame clones only and misses some. The sample lists 150,000 or so clones, roughly nine tenths occurring once. The chain has TRBV6-5 and TRBJ1-6; D not certain. The specimen was peripheral blood, collected 28 days after the second AZD1222 dose. The origin of this receptor is an adult who received the AZD1222 COVID-19 vaccine. The CDR3 loop reads CASTSQRNSPLHF. In nucleotides, the CDR3 is TGTGCCAGCACCTCACAGAGAAATTCACCCCTCCACTTT.